Shown below are 24 T cell receptor beta chains from a single sample sequenced in a study of blood T cell repertoires in COVID-19. TCRdb's copy holds only in-frame clones and misses some; the assay was immunoSEQ multiplex PCR. The sample has about 370,000 clones, around 87% seen once; the top ten hold roughly 10%. Sequences were obtained from peripheral blood. The receptors here all came from a young woman with COVID-19, enrolled during active disease.

The rearrangement uses TRBV9 and TRBJ2-3; 11 nucleotides line up with TRBD2. V dropped 1 base and J dropped 0; count of bases not matched to a gene: 10. The CDR3 runs to 19 residues. Germline loops: CDR1 SGDLS, CDR2 YYNGEE. The chain's CDR3 is CASSVSLGTSGGSTDTQYF. In DNA form, the CDR3 reads TGTGCCAGCAGCGTATCGTTAGGGACTAGCGGAGGGAGCACAGATACGCAGTATTTT.

This chain joins TRBV2 and TRBJ1-2, with D possibly matching TRBD1 (5 bases). This CDR3 contains 13 residues. Per the germline V gene, CDR1 is SNHLY and CDR2 is FYNNEI. V was pared by 8 bases and J by 3 bases, with 13 bases between. This CDR3 is CASLGGTHYGYTF. The CDR3 nucleotides are TGTGCCAGCCTCGGAGGGACGCACTATGGCTACACCTTC.

This chain joins TRBV4-1 and TRBJ1-6; 7 bases agree with TRBD1. Germline assignment: CDR1 MGHRA and CDR2 YSYEKL. The CDR3 runs to 15 residues. Trimming took 0 bases from V and 7 from J; bases not matched to a gene: 3. The CDR3 nucleotides read TGCGCCAGCAGCCAAGAAGGGGGCTGGAATTCACCCCTCCACTTT. Translation: CASSQEGGWNSPLHF.

The J gene is TRBJ2-4, the V gene TRBV27, with 8 bases identical to TRBD2. This CDR3 contains 15 residues. J gave up 3 bases and V 5 bases, and 6 bases lay outside the gene matches. The V gene's germline CDR1 is MNHEY and CDR2 SMNVEV (reference sequence). As DNA, the CDR3 is TGTGCCAGCAGTCCGGGGGGGATGGTCAAAAACATTCAGTACTTC. This encodes CASSPGGMVKNIQYF.

CDR3: CATSLRLAGVYEQYF. The CDR3 bases are TGTGCCACCAGCCTACGACTAGCGGGAGTGTACGAGCAGTACTTC. The chain employs TRBV15 and TRBJ2-7; TRBD2 matches at 12 bases. Germline loops: CDR1 LNHNV, CDR2 YYDKDF (reference sequence). Unmatched junction bases numbered 6, after V lost 5 bases and J lost 4 bases. The CDR3 runs to 15 residues.

This clone has only a few counts. This chain links TRBV10-1 with TRBJ2-1; TRBD2 agrees at 12 bases. CDR3 length equals 17 residues. Germline V CDR1 and CDR2: WNHNN, SYGVQD (reference sequence). Trimming at V came to 4 bases and at J to 8 bases, leaving 12 bases not matched to a gene. The chain's CDR3 is CASSAAGLAGQEDEQFF. Here the CDR3 DNA reads TGCGCCAGCAGTGCCGCCGGACTAGCGGGGCAAGAAGATGAGCAGTTCTTC.

This clone was found once. The chain is built from TRBV25-1 and TRBJ2-7, with TRBD1 matching over 9 bases. Germline V gene lookup returns CDR1 MGHDK and CDR2 SYGVNS. This CDR3 is 14 amino acids long. V was pared by 6 bases and J by 5 bases, with 8 bases of the junction left unmatched. CDR3 in DNA: TGTGCCAGCAGAGCCGGGACAGGGCGCGACGAGCAGTACTTC. It is translated as CASRAGTGRDEQYF.

This clone was seen only a few times. The chain couples TRBV6-4 to TRBJ2-3, with D tentatively TRBD2 (5 bases). This CDR3 region has 16 residues. Germline V gene data show CDR1 as MRHNA and CDR2 as SNTAGT. The V end lost 4 bases, the J end lost 3 bases, and 17 bases lay between the germline ends. CDR3 protein: CASSVQSGIGTDTQYF. The DNA for the CDR3 is TGTGCCAGCAGTGTCCAAAGCGGTATTGGGACAGATACGCAGTATTTT.

This chain connects TRBV5-6 to TRBJ2-1; tentatively, D is TRBD2 (5 bases). V lost 4 bases and J 0 bases, leaving 14 bases between the germline ends. The CDR3 covers 16 residues. CDR1 is SGHDT, CDR2 YYEEEE, per germline. The CDR3 bases are TGTGCCAGCAGCCGGGCGGGTTCGAGCTCCTACAATGAGCAGTTCTTC. This encodes CASSRAGSSSYNEQFF.

The rearrangement uses TRBV4-1 and TRBJ2-2; 16 bases are shared with TRBD2. This CDR3 contains 21 residues. CDR1 and CDR2 from the germline V gene are MGHRA and YSYEKL. Trimming removed 1 base from V and 4 bases from J; junction bases left unmatched: 12. For the CDR3, the DNA is TGCGCCAGCAGCCAAGTGTGGCAGGGACTAGCGGGAGGGGGGAGCACCGGGGAGCTGTTTTTT. Its translation: CASSQVWQGLAGGGSTGELFF.

V gene TRBV7-3 combines with J gene TRBJ2-3; no firm D call. Trimming removed 3 bases at V and 4 bases at J, with 11 bases between. This CDR3 has 14 residues. Germline V gives CDR1 SGHTA, CDR2 FQGTGA. The DNA of the CDR3 is TGTGCCAGCAGCTTGGCCCGAGGAGCAGATACGCAGTATTTT. Translation: CASSLARGADTQYF.

This chain links TRBV6-5 with TRBJ2-2; 7 bases fit TRBD2. The length of the CDR3 is 15 residues. Looked up from germline, CDR1 is MNHEY and CDR2 is SVGAGI. The trim removed 3 bases at V and 1 base at J, leaving 2 bases unmatched. DNA for the CDR3: TGTGCCAGCAGTTATTCGGGGGGGAACACCGGGGAGCTGTTTTTT. The encoded protein is CASSYSGGNTGELFF.

This chain uses TRBV29-1 with TRBJ2-1, with a possible D match to TRBD2 (5 bases). V lost 2 bases and J 0 bases, leaving 26 bases between the germline ends. The CDR3 extends over 20 amino acids. From germline, CDR1 is SQVTM and CDR2 ANQGSEA. CDR3 nucleotides: TGCAGCGTTGAACCGAGGTGGGAGAGTTTCGCAGGCAGCTCCTACAATGAGCAGTTCTTC. Protein: CSVEPRWESFAGSSYNEQFF.

V gene TRBV30 combines with J gene TRBJ2-1; a weak D match, TRBD2 (5 bases). Germline-derived CDR1 and CDR2 are GTSNPN and SVGIG (reference sequence). V was clipped by 2 bases and J by 8 bases, with 10 bases between them. The CDR3 totals 12 residues. CDR3 in amino acids: CAWSTGSHEQFF. For the CDR3, the DNA is TGTGCCTGGAGTACGGGGTCCCATGAGCAGTTCTTC.

The chain uses TRBV19 and TRBJ2-1, with 8 bases that match TRBD1. Germline V CDR1 and CDR2: LNHDA, SQIVND (reference sequence). This CDR3 has 15 residues. Trimming took 6 bases from V and 9 from J; bases not matched to a gene: 13. The chain's CDR3 is CASSALTGAAREQFF. In nucleotides, the CDR3 is TGTGCCAGTAGCGCCCTGACAGGGGCAGCTCGTGAGCAGTTCTTC.

The rearrangement uses TRBV19 and TRBJ1-1, with D tentatively TRBD1 (5 bases). CDR3 size: 13 residues. V was cut by 3 bases and J by 4 bases, with 9 bases left in between. In germline, CDR1 is LNHDA, CDR2 SQIVND (reference sequence). The CDR3 nucleotides are TGTGCCAGTAGTATCAGGGTTGCCACTGAAGCTTTCTTT. Translation: CASSIRVATEAFF.

CDR3 protein: CASSFWGTSGRARETQYF. In DNA form, the CDR3 reads TGTGCCAGCAGTTTTTGGGGGACTAGCGGGAGGGCCCGAGAGACCCAGTACTTC. The chain uses TRBV27 and TRBJ2-5; 16 bases fit TRBD2. The ends lost 3 bases at V and 4 bases at J; junction bases unmatched: 8. Germline CDR1 is MNHEY and CDR2 is SMNVEV (reference sequence). The length of the CDR3 is 18 residues.

The genes are TRBV9 and TRBJ1-1; unclear D gene. The V end lost 4 bases, the J end lost 0 bases, and 7 bases lay between the germline ends. Germline V gene data show CDR1 as SGDLS and CDR2 as YYNGEE. CDR3 length: 13 residues. This CDR3 is CASSTQVNTEAFF. The CDR3 nucleotides read TGTGCCAGCAGCACGCAGGTGAACACTGAAGCTTTCTTT.

This chain uses TRBV6-2 or TRBV6-3 with TRBJ1-1; D gene unclear. The CDR3 length is 14 residues. Germline V CDR1 and CDR2: MNHEY, SVGEGT. Deletions cut 5 bases from V and 1 base from J, with 11 bases between. The CDR3 here is CASSPNQRNTEAFF. The CDR3 DNA follows: TGTGCCAGCAGTCCAAACCAGCGGAACACTGAAGCTTTCTTT.

The chain links TRBV28 to TRBJ2-7, with D perhaps matching TRBD1 (7 bases). CDR3 size: 15 residues. Germline V lookup: CDR1 MDHEN, CDR2 SYDVKM. The V end lost 8 bases, the J end lost 7 bases, and 24 bases lay between the germline ends. The CDR3 DNA reads TGTGCCAGCTTTGGCGGGAAGGGGGCTATGGGGGAGCAGTACTTC. This translates into CASFGGKGAMGEQYF.

The chain recombines TRBV5-4 with TRBJ2-1, with a weak D call TRBD2 (6 bases). V lost 0 bases to trimming and J lost 9 bases, with 13 bases between them. Looked up from germline, CDR1 is SGHNT and CDR2 is YYREEE (reference sequence). The CDR3 covers 14 residues. CDR3 sequence (DNA): TGTGCCAGCAGCTTGGGACTAGGGTATACTGAGCAGTTCTTC. Amino acids: CASSLGLGYTEQFF.

The chain couples TRBV29-1 to TRBJ1-2; D is ambiguous. The CDR3 runs to 14 residues. Germline V CDR1 and CDR2: SQVTM, ANQGSEA. Trimming left V 4 bases short and J 4 bases short, with 16 bases between. In DNA form, the CDR3 reads TGCAGCGTTGCAAGGGCGACTGGAGGCTATGGCTACACCTTC. It specifies CSVARATGGYGYTF.

The chain joins TRBV6-5 to TRBJ2-5; 8 bases map to TRBD1. This CDR3 comprises 12 residues. Trimming took 5 bases from V and 7 from J; bases not matched to a gene: 3. Germline V gene sequence: CDR1 MNHEY, CDR2 SVGAGI. CDR3 nucleotides: TGTGCCAGCAGTACGGGACAGGCGACCCAGTACTTC. It is translated as CASSTGQATQYF.

The chain couples TRBV10-2 to TRBJ2-5; D uncertain. Germline V gene data show CDR1 as WSHSY and CDR2 as SAAADI. V lost 3 bases to trimming and J lost 7 bases, with 6 bases between them. This CDR3 contains 11 residues. For the CDR3, the DNA is TGCGCCAGCAGTGACCCCGGGACCCAGTACTTC. This translates into CASSDPGTQYF.